This T cell receptor beta chain derives from a study of T cells in Graves' hyperthyroidism and ophthalmopathy. There were TCR beta CDR3 regions amplified from RNA transcripts. Primed by the HTBI set, a first-round RT-PCR was run on the TCR CDR3. TCRdb re-called the multiplex PCR reads with MiXCR, one entry per CDR3 protein. The sample lists about 350,000 distinct CDR3 sequences, around 15% occurring once. This clonotype has just a few counts. Germline V gene sequence: CDR1 SGHRS, CDR2 YFSETQ. The CDR3 consists of 15 residues. The ends lost 4 bases at V and 7 bases at J; junction bases unmatched: 9. The chain couples TRBV5-1 to TRBJ1-4; 8 bases map to TRBD1. The sequence was collected from a woman in her forties with Graves' ophthalmopathy. Sequenced sample: blood. The CDR3: CASSAVDRAGEKLFF. In DNA, the CDR3 is TGCGCCAGCAGCGCCGTGGACAGGGCGGGTGAAAAACTGTTTTTT.